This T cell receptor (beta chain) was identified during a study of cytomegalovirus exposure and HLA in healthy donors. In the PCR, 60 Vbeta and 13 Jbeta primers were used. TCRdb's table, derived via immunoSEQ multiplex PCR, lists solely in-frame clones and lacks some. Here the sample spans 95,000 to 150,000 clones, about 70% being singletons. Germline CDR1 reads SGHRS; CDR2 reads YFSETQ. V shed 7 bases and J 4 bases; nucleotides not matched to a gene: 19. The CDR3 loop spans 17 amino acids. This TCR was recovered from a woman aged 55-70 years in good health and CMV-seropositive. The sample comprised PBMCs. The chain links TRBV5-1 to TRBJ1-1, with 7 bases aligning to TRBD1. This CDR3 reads CASPLKGQRTPGTEAFF. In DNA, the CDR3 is TGCGCCAGCCCCTTGAAGGGACAGCGTACCCCCGGCACTGAAGCTTTCTTT.